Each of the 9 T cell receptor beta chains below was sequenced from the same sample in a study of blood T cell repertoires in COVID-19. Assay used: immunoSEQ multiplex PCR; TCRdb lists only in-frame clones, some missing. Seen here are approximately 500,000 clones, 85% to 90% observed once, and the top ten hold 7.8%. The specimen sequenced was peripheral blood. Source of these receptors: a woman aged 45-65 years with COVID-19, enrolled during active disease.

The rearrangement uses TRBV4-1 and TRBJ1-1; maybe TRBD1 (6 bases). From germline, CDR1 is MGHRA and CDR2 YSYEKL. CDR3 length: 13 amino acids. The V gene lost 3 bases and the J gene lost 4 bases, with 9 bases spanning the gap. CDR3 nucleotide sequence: TGCGCCAGCAGCCAGGGGGCGCTCACTGAAGCTTTCTTT. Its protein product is CASSQGALTEAFF.

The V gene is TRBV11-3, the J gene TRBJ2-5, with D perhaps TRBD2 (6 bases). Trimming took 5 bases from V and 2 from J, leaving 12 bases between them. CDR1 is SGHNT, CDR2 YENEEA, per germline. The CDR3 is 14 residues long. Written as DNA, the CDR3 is TGTGCCAGCAGCCCAGGGACTTCACAAGAGACCCAGTACTTC. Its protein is CASSPGTSQETQYF.

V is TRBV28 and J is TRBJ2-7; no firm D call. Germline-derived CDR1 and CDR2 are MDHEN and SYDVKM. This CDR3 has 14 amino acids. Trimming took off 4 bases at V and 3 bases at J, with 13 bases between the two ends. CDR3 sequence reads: CASSSRTVLYEQYF. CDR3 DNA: TGTGCCAGCAGTTCCCGTACAGTCCTCTACGAGCAGTACTTC.

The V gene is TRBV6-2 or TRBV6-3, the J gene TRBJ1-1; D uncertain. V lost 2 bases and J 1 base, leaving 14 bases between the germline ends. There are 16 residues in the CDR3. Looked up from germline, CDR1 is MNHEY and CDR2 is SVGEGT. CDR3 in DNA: TGTGCCAGCAGTTACGGGAAGTGGAGGACGAACACTGAAGCTTTCTTT. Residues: CASSYGKWRTNTEAFF.

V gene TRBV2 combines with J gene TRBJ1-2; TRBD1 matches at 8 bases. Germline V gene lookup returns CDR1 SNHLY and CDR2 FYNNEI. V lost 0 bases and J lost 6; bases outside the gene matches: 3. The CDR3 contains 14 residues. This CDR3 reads CASSEARTGNGYTF. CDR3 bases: TGTGCCAGCAGTGAAGCGAGGACAGGGAATGGCTACACCTTC.

The CDR3 loop reads CASSSGDPGNTIYF. CDR3 in DNA: TGTGCCAGCAGTAGCGGGGATCCTGGAAACACCATATATTTT. The gene calls are TRBV6-5 and TRBJ1-3, with D unclear. V was clipped by 5 bases and J by 2 bases, with 10 bases between them. Germline CDR1 MNHEY, CDR2 SVGAGI. This CDR3 is built from 14 residues.

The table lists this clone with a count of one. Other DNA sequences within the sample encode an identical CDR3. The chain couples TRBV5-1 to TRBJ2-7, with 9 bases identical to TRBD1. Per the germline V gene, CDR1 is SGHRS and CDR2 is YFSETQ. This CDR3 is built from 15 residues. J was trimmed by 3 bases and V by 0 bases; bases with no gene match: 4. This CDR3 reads CASSLDPGQGYEQYF. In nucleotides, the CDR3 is TGCGCCAGCAGCTTGGATCCGGGACAGGGCTACGAGCAGTACTTC.

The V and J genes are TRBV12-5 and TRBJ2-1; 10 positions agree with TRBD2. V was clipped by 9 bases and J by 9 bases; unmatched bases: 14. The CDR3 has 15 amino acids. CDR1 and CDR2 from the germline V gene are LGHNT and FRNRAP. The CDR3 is CASARDLAGGSEQFF. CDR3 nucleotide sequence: TGTGCTAGCGCCCGGGACTTAGCGGGGGGTTCTGAGCAGTTCTTC.

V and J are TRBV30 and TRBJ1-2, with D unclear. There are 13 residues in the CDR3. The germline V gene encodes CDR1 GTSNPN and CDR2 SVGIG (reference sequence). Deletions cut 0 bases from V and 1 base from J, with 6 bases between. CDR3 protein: CAWSVRDNYGYTF. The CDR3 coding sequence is TGTGCCTGGAGTGTACGGGATAACTATGGCTACACCTTC.